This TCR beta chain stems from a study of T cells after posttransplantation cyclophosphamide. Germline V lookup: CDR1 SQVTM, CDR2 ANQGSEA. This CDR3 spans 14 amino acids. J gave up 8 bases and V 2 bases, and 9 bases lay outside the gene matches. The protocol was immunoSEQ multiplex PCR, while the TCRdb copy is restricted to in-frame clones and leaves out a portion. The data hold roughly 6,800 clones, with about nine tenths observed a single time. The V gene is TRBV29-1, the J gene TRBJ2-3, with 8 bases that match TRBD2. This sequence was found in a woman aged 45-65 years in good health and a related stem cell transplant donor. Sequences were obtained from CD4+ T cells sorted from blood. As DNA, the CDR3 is TGCAGCGTTGAACTCGGACTAGCTGAGGGTACGCAGTATTTT. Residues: CSVELGLAEGTQYF.